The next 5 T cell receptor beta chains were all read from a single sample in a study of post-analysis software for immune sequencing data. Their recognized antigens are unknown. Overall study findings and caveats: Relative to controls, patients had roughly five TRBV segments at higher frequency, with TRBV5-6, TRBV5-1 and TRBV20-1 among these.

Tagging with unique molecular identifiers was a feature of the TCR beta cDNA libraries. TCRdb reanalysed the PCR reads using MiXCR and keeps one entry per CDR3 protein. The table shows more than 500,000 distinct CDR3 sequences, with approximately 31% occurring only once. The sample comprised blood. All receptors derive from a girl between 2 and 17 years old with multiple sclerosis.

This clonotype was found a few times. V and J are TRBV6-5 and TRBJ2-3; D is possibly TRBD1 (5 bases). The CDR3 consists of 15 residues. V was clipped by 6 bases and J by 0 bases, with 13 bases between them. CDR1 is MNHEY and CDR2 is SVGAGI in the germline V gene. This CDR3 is CASSWAGPSTDTQYF. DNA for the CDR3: TGTGCCAGCAGCTGGGCAGGGCCTAGCACAGATACGCAGTATTTT.

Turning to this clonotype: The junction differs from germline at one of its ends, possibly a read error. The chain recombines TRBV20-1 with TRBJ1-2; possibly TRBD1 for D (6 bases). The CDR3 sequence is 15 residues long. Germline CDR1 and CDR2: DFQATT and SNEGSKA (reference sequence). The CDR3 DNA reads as TGCAGTACTAGGGACCTCGGGGGGGCCATCTATGGCTACACCTTC. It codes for CSTRDLGGAIYGYTF.

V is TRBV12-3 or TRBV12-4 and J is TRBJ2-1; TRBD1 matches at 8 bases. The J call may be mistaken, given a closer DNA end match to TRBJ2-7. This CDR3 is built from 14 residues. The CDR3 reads CASSWTGSYNEQYF. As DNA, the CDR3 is TGTGCCAGCAGTTGGACAGGGTCCTACAATGAGCAGTACTTC.

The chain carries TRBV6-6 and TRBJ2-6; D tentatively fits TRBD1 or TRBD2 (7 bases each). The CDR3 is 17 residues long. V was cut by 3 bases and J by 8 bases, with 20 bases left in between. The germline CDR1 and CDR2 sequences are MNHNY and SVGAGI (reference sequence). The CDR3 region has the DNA TGTGCCAGCAGTTATGTTGGGGGGGACAGTAGCCCCAACGTCCTGACTTTC. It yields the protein CASSYVGGDSSPNVLTF.

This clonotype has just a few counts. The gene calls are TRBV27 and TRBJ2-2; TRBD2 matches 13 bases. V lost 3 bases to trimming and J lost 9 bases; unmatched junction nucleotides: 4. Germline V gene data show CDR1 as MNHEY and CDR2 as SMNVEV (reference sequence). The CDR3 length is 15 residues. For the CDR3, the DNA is TGTGCCAGCAGTTTCGTGACTAGCGGGGGGTGGGAGCTGTTTTTT. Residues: CASSFVTSGGWELFF.